This paragraph reports one T cell receptor beta chain. The data were obtained in a study of blood T cell repertoires in COVID-19. The table came from immunoSEQ multiplex PCR; TCRdb's copy has only in-frame clones and leaves some out. The table has some 89,000 clones, 70% to 85% seen once. V gave up 4 bases and J gave up 4 bases; unmatched junction bases: 6. CDR3 length equals 15 residues. CDR1 is SNHLY, CDR2 FYNNEI, per germline. Source material: peripheral blood. The receptor's source is a man in his 70s with acute or convalescent COVID-19. The rearrangement links TRBV2 to TRBJ1-5, with 8 bases fitting TRBD1. The CDR3: CASSGDRGGNQPQHF. The CDR3 bases are TGTGCCAGCAGTGGTGACAGGGGAGGTAATCAGCCCCAGCATTTT.